This T cell receptor beta chain was recovered during a study of PD-1 blockade in classical Hodgkin lymphoma. Overall study results and limits: In CD4+ cells, TCR diversity went up significantly by C4D1, but in CD8+ cells it did not. Relapsed/refractory patients reportedly had the lowest baseline TCR diversity, below newly diagnosed patients, who were below healthy donors. Later analyses included only patients treated at least 1 year post-ASCT. Lower baseline TCR diversity marked trial partial responders and progressors.

The CDR3 is made up of 14 amino acids. Germline lookup yields CDR1 MNHEY and CDR2 SMNVEV (reference sequence). V shed 3 bases and J shed 7 bases, with 14 bases lying between them. Note on this clone: Its antigen remains unidentified.

Time point: cycle 4 day 1 (C4D1), after 6 weeks of nivolumab. All trial patients relapsed after autologous stem cell transplantation. Using immunoSEQ multiplex PCR, the repertoire was profiled, and TCRdb retains in-frame clones only, with some absent. The top ten hold approximately 8% of the sample, which has tens of thousands of clones, about 92% seen once. This TCR derives from a human donor with classical Hodgkin lymphoma. Sequencing was performed on peripheral blood mononuclear cells (PBMCs), taken before the fourth cycle of nivolumab. The chain carries TRBV27 and TRBJ2-3, with D possibly being TRBD2 (7 bases). CDR3: CASSLGGAEHTQYF. The CDR3, as DNA: TGTGCCAGCAGTTTGGGGGGGGCCGAGCATACGCAGTATTTT.